The clone carrying this T cell receptor (beta chain) was recorded at least ten times. V was pared by 1 base and J by 1 base, with 11 bases between. CDR1 is SGHTA and CDR2 is FQGNSA in the germline V gene. The CDR3 totals 15 residues. Per-sample PBMC isolation yielded at least 6 million cells. The sample belongs to a study of blood T cells in healthy people across ages. Together with a sample-barcoded 5' primer, a J-beta primer mix was included in a second PCR lasting about 7 to 11 cycles. Each CDR3 protein gets one entry after TCRdb re-called the 5' RACE reads with MiXCR. The profile covers more than 800,000 distinct CDR3 sequences, with about 30% appearing a single time and 15% to 20% taken by the ten largest.

Sequenced material: blood. The chain joins TRBV7-2 to TRBJ2-7, with D perhaps matching TRBD2 (7 bases). This TCR came from a woman over 75 in good health. CDR3 nucleotide sequence: TGTGCCAGCAGCTTAGAGGGGGGGCCATCCTACGAGCAGTACTTC. Translated: CASSLEGGPSYEQYF.